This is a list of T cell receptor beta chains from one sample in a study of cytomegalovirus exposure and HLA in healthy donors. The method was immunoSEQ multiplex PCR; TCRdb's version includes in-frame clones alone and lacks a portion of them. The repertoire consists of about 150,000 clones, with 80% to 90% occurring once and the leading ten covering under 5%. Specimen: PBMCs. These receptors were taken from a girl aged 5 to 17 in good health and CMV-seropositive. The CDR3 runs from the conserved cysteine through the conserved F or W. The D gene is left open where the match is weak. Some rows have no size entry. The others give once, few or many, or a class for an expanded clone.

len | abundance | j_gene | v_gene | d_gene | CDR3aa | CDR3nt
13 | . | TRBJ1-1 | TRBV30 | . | CAWSGGGNTEAFF | TGTGCCTGGAGTGGGGGCGGCAACACTGAAGCTTTCTTT
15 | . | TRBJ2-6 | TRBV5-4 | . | CASSPPSSGANVLTF | TGTGCCAGCAGCCCGCCTAGCTCTGGGGCCAACGTCCTGACTTTC
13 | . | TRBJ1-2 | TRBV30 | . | CAWSVPNRYGYTF | TGTGCCTGGAGTGTACCCAACCGGTACGGCTACACCTTC
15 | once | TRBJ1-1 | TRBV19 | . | CASSIGRVNGAEAFF | TGTGCCAGTAGTATTGGGAGGGTCAATGGCGCTGAAGCTTTCTTT
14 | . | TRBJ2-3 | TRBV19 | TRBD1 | CASSNRGLTDTQYF | TGTGCCAGTAGCAACAGGGGGCTCACAGATACGCAGTATTTT
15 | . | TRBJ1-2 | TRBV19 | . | CASSIEGQGNYGYTF | TGTGCCAGTAGTATAGAAGGGCAGGGAAACTATGGCTACACCTTC
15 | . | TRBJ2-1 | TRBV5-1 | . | CASSLELGGYNEQFF | TGCGCCAGCAGCTTGGAGCTAGGTGGCTACAATGAGCAGTTCTTC
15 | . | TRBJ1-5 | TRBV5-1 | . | CASSLGGGRDQPQHF | TGCGCCAGCAGCTTGGGGGGGGGACGTGATCAGCCCCAGCATTTT
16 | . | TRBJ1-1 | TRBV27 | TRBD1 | CASSFSSQGWGTEAFF | TGTGCCAGCAGTTTTTCCTCACAGGGGTGGGGCACTGAAGCTTTCTTT
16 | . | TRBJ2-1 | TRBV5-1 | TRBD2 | CASSLGAGGQLNEQFF | TGCGCCAGCAGCTTGGGAGCGGGGGGGCAGTTAAATGAGCAGTTCTTC
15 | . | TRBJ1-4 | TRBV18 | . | CASSHAGSGLEKLFF | TGTGCCAGCTCACACGCCGGGTCGGGGTTAGAAAAACTGTTTTTT
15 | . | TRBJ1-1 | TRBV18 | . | CASSPPLRLNTEAFF | TGTGCCAGCTCACCACCTCTGAGGTTGAACACTGAAGCTTTCTTT
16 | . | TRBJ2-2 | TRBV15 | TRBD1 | CATSTTGVGNTGELFF | TGTGCCACCAGCACTACAGGGGTGGGTAACACCGGGGAGCTGTTTTTT
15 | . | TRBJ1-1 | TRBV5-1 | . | CASSLAGPMNTEAFF | TGCGCCAGCAGTTTGGCAGGGCCCATGAACACTGAAGCTTTCTTT
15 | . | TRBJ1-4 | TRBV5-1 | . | CASSLEEGFNEKLFF | TGCGCCAGCAGCTTGGAAGAGGGATTTAATGAAAAACTGTTTTTT
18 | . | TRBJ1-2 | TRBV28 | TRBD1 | CASGYDLPGQGPNYGYTF | TGTGCCAGCGGCTACGATCTCCCGGGACAGGGTCCTAACTATGGCTACACCTTC
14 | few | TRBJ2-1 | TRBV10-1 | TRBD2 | CATTETGGRNEQFF | TGCGCCACGACCGAGACGGGGGGGAGAAATGAGCAGTTCTTC
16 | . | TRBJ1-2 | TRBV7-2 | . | CASSPPGSKTSYGYTF | TGTGCCAGCAGCCCGCCGGGAAGTAAAACCTCTTATGGCTACACCTTC
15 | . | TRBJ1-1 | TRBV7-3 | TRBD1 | CASSLTGREGTEAFF | TGTGCCAGCAGCTTGACAGGGAGAGAGGGCACTGAAGCTTTCTTT
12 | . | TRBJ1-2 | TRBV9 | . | CASSNRDHGYTF | TGTGCCAGCAGCAACAGGGACCATGGCTACACCTTC
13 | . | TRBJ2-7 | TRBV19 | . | CASSTWSSYEQYF | TGTGCCAGTAGTACCTGGAGCTCCTACGAGCAGTACTTC
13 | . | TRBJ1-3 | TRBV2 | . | CASSDIAGNTIYF | TGTGCCAGCAGTGACATAGCTGGAAACACCATATATTTT
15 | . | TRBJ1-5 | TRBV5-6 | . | CASSLRGSGNQPQHF | TGTGCCAGCAGCTTGAGAGGGTCTGGCAATCAGCCCCAGCATTTT
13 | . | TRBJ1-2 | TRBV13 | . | CASSLARVDGYTF | TGTGCCAGCAGCTTAGCCAGGGTCGATGGCTACACCTTC
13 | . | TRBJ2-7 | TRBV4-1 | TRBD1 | CASSPDRGYEQYF | TGCGCCAGCAGCCCGGACAGGGGTTACGAGCAGTACTTC
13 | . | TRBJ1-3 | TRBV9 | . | CASSVGQGDTIYF | TGTGCCAGCAGCGTAGGGCAGGGTGACACCATATATTTT
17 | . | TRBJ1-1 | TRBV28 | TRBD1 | CASTKPGQDLMNTEAFF | TGTGCCAGCACCAAACCGGGACAGGATTTGATGAACACTGAAGCTTTCTTT
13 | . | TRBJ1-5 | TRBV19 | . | CASSMTESQPQHF | TGTGCCAGTAGTATGACAGAGAGTCAGCCCCAGCATTTT
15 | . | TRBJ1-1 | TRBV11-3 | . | CASSLTWAENTEAFF | TGTGCCAGCAGCTTAACCTGGGCAGAGAACACTGAAGCTTTCTTT
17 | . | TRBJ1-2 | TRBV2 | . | CASSKKGWGPRGYGYTF | TGTGCCAGCAGTAAAAAGGGTTGGGGGCCCCGTGGATATGGCTACACCTTC
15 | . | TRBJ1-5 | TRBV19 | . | CASSITDGWNQPQHF | TGTGCCAGTAGTATAACAGACGGATGGAATCAGCCCCAGCATTTT
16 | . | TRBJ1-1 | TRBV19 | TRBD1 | CASSRGQETLNTEAFF | TGTGCCAGTAGTCGGGGACAGGAGACTTTGAACACTGAAGCTTTCTTT
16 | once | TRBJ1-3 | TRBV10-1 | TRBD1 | CASSESLGDSRNTIYF | TGCGCCAGCAGTGAGTCATTGGGGGACAGCAGAAACACCATATATTTT
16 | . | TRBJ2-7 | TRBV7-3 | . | CASSLMGLKSSYEQYF | TGTGCCAGCAGCTTAATGGGACTGAAGAGCTCCTACGAGCAGTACTTC
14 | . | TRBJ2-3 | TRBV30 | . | CAWSVLASTDTQYF | TGTGCCTGGAGTGTACTTGCGTCCACAGATACGCAGTATTTT
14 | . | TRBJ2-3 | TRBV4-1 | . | CASSHYGGADTQYF | TGCGCCAGCAGCCACTACGGGGGAGCAGATACGCAGTATTTT
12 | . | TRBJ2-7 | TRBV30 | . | CAWSQRGYEQYF | TGTGCCTGGAGCCAAAGGGGTTACGAGCAGTACTTC
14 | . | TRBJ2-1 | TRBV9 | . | CASSVETDYNEQFF | TGTGCCAGCAGCGTAGAGACAGACTACAATGAGCAGTTCTTC
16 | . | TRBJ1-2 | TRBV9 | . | CASSLTETLMGYGYTF | TGTGCCAGCAGCCTGACAGAAACCCTCATGGGCTATGGCTACACCTTC